Sequencing of this T cell receptor beta chain was carried out in a study of OX40 agonist ivuxolimab in advanced cancers. Study at large: Participants, 82.7% male, averaged about 56 years of age, ranging from about 23 to 90. Study conclusions and caveats: The 0.1-3.0 mg/kg partial responders had among the lowest clonal expansion. Antigen specificity remained undetermined for the expanded peripheral T cells. Some of the nonresponding patients also showed low levels of normalized T-cell clonal expansion.

The V gene lost 0 bases and the J gene lost 4 bases, with 10 bases spanning the gap. CDR3 size: 15 residues. Germline CDR1 reads MNHNS; CDR2 reads SASEGT. About this clone: The target antigen is unknown.

This table comes from immunoSEQ multiplex PCR, and its TCRdb copy is limited to in-frame clones, with some not included. The sample lists some 70,000 clones; about 90% were seen once. The input for sequencing was CD4+ or CD8+ T cells sorted from blood, taken in a trial of the OX40 agonist ivuxolimab. The sequence was collected from an adult with an advanced solid tumor such as melanoma, head and neck, liver or kidney cancer. The rearrangement links TRBV6-1 to TRBJ1-5; possibly TRBD1 for D (5 bases). CDR3 in DNA: TGTGCCAGCAGTGAAGCGGGGGGAGCGAATCAGCCCCAGCATTTT. Translating it yields CASSEAGGANQPQHF.